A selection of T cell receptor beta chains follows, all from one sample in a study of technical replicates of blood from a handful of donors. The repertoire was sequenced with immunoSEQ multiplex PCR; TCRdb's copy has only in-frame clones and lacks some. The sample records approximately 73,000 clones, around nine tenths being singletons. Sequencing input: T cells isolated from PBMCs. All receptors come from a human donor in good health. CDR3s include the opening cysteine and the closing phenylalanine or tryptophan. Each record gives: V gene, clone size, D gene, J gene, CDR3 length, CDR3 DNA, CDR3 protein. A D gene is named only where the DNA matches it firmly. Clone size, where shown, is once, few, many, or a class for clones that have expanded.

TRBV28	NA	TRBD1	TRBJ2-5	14	TGTGCCAGCAGTTCGACAGGGGACGGAGAGACCCAGTACTTC	CASSSTGDGETQYF
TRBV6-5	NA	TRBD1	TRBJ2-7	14	TGTGCCAGCAGTTATTCCGGGACAGCTTACGAGCAGTACTTC	CASSYSGTAYEQYF
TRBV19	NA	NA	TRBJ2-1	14	TGTGCCAGTAAAGGGGAAGCCTTTTTCAATGAGCAGTTCTTC	CASKGEAFFNEQFF
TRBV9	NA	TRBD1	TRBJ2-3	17	TGTGCCAGCAGCGGGCCGGGACAGGTGACTAGCACAGATACGCAGTATTTT	CASSGPGQVTSTDTQYF
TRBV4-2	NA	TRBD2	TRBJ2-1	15	TGTGCCAGCAGCCAAGTCGCAGCGGGGGACAATGAGCAGTTCTTC	CASSQVAAGDNEQFF
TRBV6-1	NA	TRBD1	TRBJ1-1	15	TGTGCCAGCAGTGAATACGAGGGGGCGTCCCCTGAAGCTTTCTTT	CASSEYEGASPEAFF
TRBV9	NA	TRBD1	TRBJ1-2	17	TGTGCCAGCAGCGTAGGGTCAGGACAGGGAGGGTTGGATGGCTACACCTTC	CASSVGSGQGGLDGYTF
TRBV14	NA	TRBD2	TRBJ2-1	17	TGTGCCAGCAGCCCCCACTTAGCGGGAGAACCCTACAATGAGCAGTTCTTC	CASSPHLAGEPYNEQFF
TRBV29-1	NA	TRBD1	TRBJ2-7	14	TGCAGCGTTGGAGACTTGGGACAGGGCTACGAGCAGTACTTC	CSVGDLGQGYEQYF
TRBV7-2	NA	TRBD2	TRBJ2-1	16	TGTGCCAGCAGTGACGATCTAGCGGGAGGGGAGAATGAGCAGTTCTTC	CASSDDLAGGENEQFF
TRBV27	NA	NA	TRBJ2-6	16	TGTGCCAGCAGTCCACAGGGACCTTCTGGGGCCAACGTCCTGACTTTC	CASSPQGPSGANVLTF
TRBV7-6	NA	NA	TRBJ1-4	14	TGTGCCAGCAGCGATGGAGGGGAGGATGAAAAACTGTTTTTT	CASSDGGEDEKLFF
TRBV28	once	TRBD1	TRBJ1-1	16	TGTGCCAGCAGTTTGCCCCTGACAGGGGGTAACACTGAAGCTTTCTTT	CASSLPLTGGNTEAFF
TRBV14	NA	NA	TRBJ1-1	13	TGTGCCAGCAGCTCCGGACAGAACACTGAAGCTTTCTTT	CASSSGQNTEAFF
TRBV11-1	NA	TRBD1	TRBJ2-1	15	TGTGCCAGCAGCTTAGGGACAGGGGGATACAATGAGCAGTTCTTC	CASSLGTGGYNEQFF
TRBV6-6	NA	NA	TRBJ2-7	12	TGTGCCAGCAGCGACAGCTCCTACGAGCAGTACTTC	CASSDSSYEQYF
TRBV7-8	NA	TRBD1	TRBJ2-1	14	TGTGCCAGCAGCTTAAGGACAGGGGTCAATGAGCAGTTCTTC	CASSLRTGVNEQFF
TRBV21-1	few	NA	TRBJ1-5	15	TGTGCCAGCAGCAAAGTTAACCCACCAGGGGAGCCCCAGCATTTT	CASSKVNPPGEPQHF
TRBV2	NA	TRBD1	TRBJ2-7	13	TGTGCCAGCAGTGGGACAGGTTTAGGTCAGCAGTACTTC	CASSGTGLGQQYF
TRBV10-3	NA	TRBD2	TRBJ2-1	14	TGTGCCATCAGTGAACTAGCGGGAGCCAATGAGCAGTTCTTC	CAISELAGANEQFF
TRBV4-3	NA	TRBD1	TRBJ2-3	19	TGCGCCAGCAGCCGTCTACTATATAGAGGGGGCGCGAACGCAGATACGCAGTATTTT	CASSRLLYRGGANADTQYF
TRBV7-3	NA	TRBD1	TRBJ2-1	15	TGTGCCAGCAGCTCCAGGGGGAGCTCCTACAATGAGCAGTTCTTC	CASSSRGSSYNEQFF
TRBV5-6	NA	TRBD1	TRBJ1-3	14	TGTGCCAGCAGCTGGACAGGGGCTGGAAACACCATATATTTT	CASSWTGAGNTIYF
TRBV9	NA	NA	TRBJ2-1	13	TGTGCCAGCTCTAACCAGGGCTACAATGAGCAGTTCTTC	CASSNQGYNEQFF
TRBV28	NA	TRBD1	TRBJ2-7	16	TGTGCCAGCATCCCCGGGGGACAGGGGTTGTCCTACGAGCAGTACTTC	CASIPGGQGLSYEQYF
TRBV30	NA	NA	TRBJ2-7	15	TGTGCCTGGAGTGTTGAGCGTAGGAGTTCTAACGAGCAGTACTTC	CAWSVERRSSNEQYF
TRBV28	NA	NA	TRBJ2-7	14	TGTGCCAGCAGTTTAGGCGGATCCAGCTACGAGCAGTACTTC	CASSLGGSSYEQYF